The 2 T cell receptor beta chains in this list originate from one sample, sequenced in a study of T-cell memory formation after mild COVID-19. TCRdb re-called the 5' RACE reads with MiXCR, one entry per CDR3 protein. Among around 450,000 distinct CDR3 sequences listed, 15% to 25% were seen once. Sequenced material: PBMCs or a T cell subset sorted from them (not recorded which). The receptors derive from an adult woman who had mild COVID-19 (a few samples of this study predate the infection). Cell type and time point are not known.

In nucleotides, the CDR3 is TGCGCCAGCAGCCAGGTAGCAGGGACCCAGTACTTC. Amino acids: CASSQVAGTQYF. This sequence joins TRBV4-1 and TRBJ2-5; D not certain. The V gene lost 3 bases and the J gene lost 7 bases, with 9 bases spanning the gap. Germline V gene sequence: CDR1 MGHRA, CDR2 YSYEKL. The CDR3 is 12 residues long.

This chain links TRBV5-4 with TRBJ2-3; TRBD2 agrees at 7 bases. The germline V gene has CDR1 SGHNT and CDR2 YYREEE (reference sequence). The CDR3 spans 17 residues. J lost 1 base, V lost 2 bases, and 10 bases had no gene match. The CDR3 reads CASSLAQLGGGTDTQYF. In nucleotides, the CDR3 is TGTGCCAGCAGCTTAGCCCAGCTGGGAGGGGGCACAGATACGCAGTATTTT.